Below are 10 T cell receptor beta chains sequenced from a single sample in a study of cytomegalovirus exposure and HLA in healthy donors (dated by TCRdb to 2017 to 2019). Library preparation employed the immunoSEQ multiplex PCR assay. A mixture of 60 forward primers for TCR Vbeta segments and 13 reverse primers for TCR Jbeta segments was used in the multiplex PCR. This is the immuneACCESS table as TCRdb keeps it, with only in-frame sequences that have V and J called. A part of the clones is gone; compared with another copy, unresolved V genes explain less than half, and the rest is unexplained. Within this sample are 170,000 or so clones, with around 86% of them counted one time only. The ten largest clonotypes hold around 1.7% of the sample. Sequenced material: PBMCs. Receptors originate from a man aged 50 to 60 in good health and CMV-seronegative.

This chain connects TRBV5-1 to TRBJ2-1, with TRBD2 matching over 13 bases. There are 16 residues in the CDR3. The V and J ends lost 0 bases and 5 bases, in that order; junction bases with no gene match: 2. Germline CDR1 SGHRS, CDR2 YFSETQ. The CDR3 loop reads CASSLGGTSGNNEQFF. The CDR3 coding sequence is TGCGCCAGCAGCTTGGGCGGGACTAGCGGGAACAATGAGCAGTTCTTC.

The V call is TRBV28, the J call TRBJ1-5, with D tentatively TRBD1 (5 bases). CDR1 is MDHEN and CDR2 is SYDVKM in the germline V gene. The CDR3 covers 16 residues. The germline V and J ends were trimmed by 7 bases and 3 bases, with 19 bases remaining between them. CDR3 sequence: CASISEGTGINQPQHF. CDR3 sequence (DNA): TGTGCCAGCATTTCCGAGGGGACTGGGATCAATCAGCCCCAGCATTTT.

The chain recombines TRBV28 with TRBJ1-4; D may be TRBD1 (6 bases). CDR3 size: 14 residues. V was shortened by 4 bases and J by 8 bases, with 14 bases between the two germline ends. The germline V gene has CDR1 MDHEN and CDR2 SYDVKM. The CDR3 DNA follows: TGTGCCAGCAGTTCTAACAGGGAGACAGAAAAACTGTTTTTT. This gives the protein CASSSNRETEKLFF. The full variable domain, its missing parts supplied by reference TRBV28 and TRBJ1-4, is DVKVTQSSRYLVKRTGEKVFLECVQDMDHENMFWYRQDPGLGLRLIYFSYDVKMKEKGDIPEGYSVSREKKERFSLILESASTNQTSMYLCASSSNRETEKLFFGSGTQLSVL.

The chain employs TRBV11-3 and TRBJ2-3; tentatively, D is TRBD2 (5 bases). Looked up from germline, CDR1 is SGHNT and CDR2 is YENEEA. CDR3 size: 14 residues. V was shortened by 5 bases and J by 3 bases, with 12 bases between the two germline ends. The CDR3 region has the DNA TGTGCCAGCAGCCGCTTGAGGGATACAGATACGCAGTATTTT. Its translation: CASSRLRDTDTQYF.

This clone was detected only a few times. In DNA form, the CDR3 reads TGTGCTAGTGTCTTCGTGGAGGGGGCGCCACCCCTCGTCGAGCAGTACTTC. Translated: CASVFVEGAPPLVEQYF. This chain connects TRBV12-5 to TRBJ2-7; D might be TRBD1 (7 bases). Germline V lookup: CDR1 LGHNT, CDR2 FRNRAP. V lost 7 bases, J lost 6 bases, and 28 bases lay in between. The CDR3 consists of 17 residues.

The chain couples TRBV5-1 to TRBJ1-2; 9 bases align to TRBD1. The CDR3 runs 13 residues. The V gene end was trimmed by 4 bases and the J gene end by 8 bases; junction bases not matched to a gene: 6. Germline assignment: CDR1 SGHRS and CDR2 YFSETQ. CDR3 in amino acids: CASSLTGGEGYTF. CDR3 bases: TGCGCCAGCAGCCTGACAGGGGGTGAGGGCTACACCTTC.

The chain is built from TRBV28 and TRBJ1-5; no clear D gene. Germline V lookup: CDR1 MDHEN, CDR2 SYDVKM. The V gene lost 8 bases and the J gene lost 2 bases, with 7 bases spanning the gap. The CDR3 spans 12 residues. The CDR3 loop reads CASREGNQPQHF. DNA of the CDR3: TGTGCCAGCCGGGAAGGCAATCAGCCCCAGCATTTT. The full variable domain, its missing parts supplied by reference TRBV28 and TRBJ1-5, is DVKVTQSSRYLVKRTGEKVFLECVQDMDHENMFWYRQDPGLGLRLIYFSYDVKMKEKGDIPEGYSVSREKKERFSLILESASTNQTSMYLCASREGNQPQHFGDGTRLSIL.

The table lists this clone with a few counts. This chain joins TRBV13 and TRBJ1-3, with TRBD1 identical over 7 bases. The CDR3 sequence is 14 residues long. The V gene's germline CDR1 is PRHDT and CDR2 FYEKMQ (reference sequence). Trimming at V came to 6 bases and at J to 2 bases, leaving 4 bases not matched to a gene. The CDR3 here is CASSIDRAGNTIYF. The CDR3 coding sequence is TGTGCCAGCAGTATTGACAGGGCTGGAAACACCATATATTTT.

On this clone: The junction differs from germline at one of its ends, possibly a read error. The chain is built from TRBV7-9 and TRBJ2-5; possibly TRBD2 for D (6 bases). Germline V gene sequence: CDR1 SEHNR, CDR2 FQNEAQ (reference sequence). CDR3 length: 17 amino acids. CDR3 sequence: CSSSLGFGGSIGETQYF. The DNA for the CDR3 is TGTTCCAGCAGCTTAGGTTTCGGGGGATCTATCGGAGAGACCCAGTACTTC.

This clone has just one count. This chain connects TRBV11-2 to TRBJ1-5; no definite D call. CDR1 SGHAT and CDR2 FQNNGV come from the germline V gene. This CDR3 has 14 residues. The V and J ends lost 0 bases and 6 bases respectively, with 9 bases between them. The CDR3, as DNA: TGTGCCAGCAGCTTAGATTGGGGAGGTCAGCCCCAGCATTTT. It yields the protein CASSLDWGGQPQHF.